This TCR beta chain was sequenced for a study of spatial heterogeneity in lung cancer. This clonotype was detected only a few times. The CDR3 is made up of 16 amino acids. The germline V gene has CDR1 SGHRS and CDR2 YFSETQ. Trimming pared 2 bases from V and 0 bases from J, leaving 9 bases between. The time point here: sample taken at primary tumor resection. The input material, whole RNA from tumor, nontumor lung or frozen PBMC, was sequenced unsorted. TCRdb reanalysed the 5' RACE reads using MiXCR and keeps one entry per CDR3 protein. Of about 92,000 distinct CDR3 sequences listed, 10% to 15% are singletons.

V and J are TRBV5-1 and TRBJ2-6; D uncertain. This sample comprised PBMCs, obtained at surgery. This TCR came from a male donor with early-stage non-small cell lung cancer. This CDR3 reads CASSLRPNSGANVLTF. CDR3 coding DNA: TGCGCCAGCAGCTTACGACCGAACTCTGGGGCCAACGTCCTGACTTTC.